This T cell receptor (beta chain) was observed in a study of cytomegalovirus exposure and HLA in healthy donors. V lost 3 bases to trimming and J lost 5 bases, with 7 bases between them. The CDR3 spans 11 residues. Looked up from germline, CDR1 is DFQATT and CDR2 is SNEGSKA (reference sequence). The PCR employed 60 Vbeta primers together with 13 Jbeta primers. TCRdb's table, derived via immunoSEQ multiplex PCR, lists solely in-frame clones and lacks some. This table has roughly 97,000 clones, 70% to 85% appearing once. The sequencing sample was made of PBMCs. The sequence came from a woman younger than 30 in good health and CMV-seropositive. V and J are TRBV20-1 and TRBJ1-1, with D possibly TRBD1 on 5 matching bases. The CDR3 coding sequence is TGCAGTGCTAGCGGGGGGACTGAAGCTTTCTTT. Protein product: CSASGGTEAFF.